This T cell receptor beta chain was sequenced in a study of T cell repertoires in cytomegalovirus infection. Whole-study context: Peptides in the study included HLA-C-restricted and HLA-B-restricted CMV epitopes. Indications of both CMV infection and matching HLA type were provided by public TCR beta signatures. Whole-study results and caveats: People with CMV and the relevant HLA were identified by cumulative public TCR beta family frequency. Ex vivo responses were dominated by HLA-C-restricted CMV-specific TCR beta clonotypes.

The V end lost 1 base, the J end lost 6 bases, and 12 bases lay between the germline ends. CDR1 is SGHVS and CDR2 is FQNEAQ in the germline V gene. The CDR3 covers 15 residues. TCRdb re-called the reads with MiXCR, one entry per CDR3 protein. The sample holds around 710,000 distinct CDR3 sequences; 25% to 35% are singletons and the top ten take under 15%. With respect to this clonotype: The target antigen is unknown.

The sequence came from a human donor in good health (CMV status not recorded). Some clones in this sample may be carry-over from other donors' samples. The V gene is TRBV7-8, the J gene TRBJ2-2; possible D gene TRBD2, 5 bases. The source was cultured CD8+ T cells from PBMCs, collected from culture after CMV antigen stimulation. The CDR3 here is CASSLGGPRAGELFF. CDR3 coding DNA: TGTGCCAGCAGCTTAGGCGGGCCTCGGGCCGGGGAGCTGTTTTTT.